This T cell receptor (beta chain) was obtained from a study of cytomegalovirus exposure and HLA in healthy donors. Overall study context: The study's early data release held roughly 91 million unique TCRs from HLA-typed donors. Membership in the Caucasian-associated ancestry cluster was found for about 84% of approximately 400 genotyped donors.

The germline V and J ends were trimmed by 6 bases and 1 base, with 6 bases remaining between them. Germline CDR1 and CDR2: MGHDK and SYGVNS. The CDR3 runs to 13 residues. This PCR relied on a set of 60 Vbeta primers and 13 Jbeta primers. TCRdb's table, derived via immunoSEQ multiplex PCR, lists solely in-frame clones and lacks some. The sample has around 160,000 clones, approximately 82% seen once. Study-level results: The study listed around 150 cytomegalovirus-associated TCR beta chains.

Notes on this clone: The antigen is unknown.

The gene calls are TRBV25-1 and TRBJ2-2; D remains ambiguous. The source material was PBMCs. The sequence was collected from a woman in her forties in good health and CMV-seropositive. CDR3 loop: CASRRQNTGELFF. The CDR3 DNA follows: TGTGCCAGCAGGAGACAGAACACCGGGGAGCTGTTTTTT.